The 5 T cell receptor beta chains presented below share a single source sample, sequenced in a study of technical replicates of blood from a few donors. Here immunoSEQ multiplex PCR was the method, and the copy in TCRdb shows in-frame clones only, minus some. The table shows 65,000 to 85,000 clones, with just over 95% occurring only once. Specimen: T cells isolated from PBMCs. The origin of the receptors is a human donor in good health.

V is TRBV5-4 and J is TRBJ2-5; TRBD2 aligns across 11 bases. V lost 3 bases, J lost 4 bases, and 5 bases stayed unmatched. Germline loops: CDR1 SGHNT, CDR2 YYREEE (reference sequence). The CDR3 extends over 15 amino acids. The CDR3 here is CASSSSTSGGETQYF. The CDR3 DNA reads TGTGCCAGCAGCTCCAGTACTAGCGGGGGAGAGACCCAGTACTTC.

J is TRBJ1-1 and V is TRBV5-1, with TRBD1 identical over 8 bases. Per germline, CDR1 SGHRS and CDR2 YFSETQ. V shed 3 bases, J shed 6 bases, and the junction held 13 bases outside the gene matches. The CDR3 runs to 16 residues. The DNA for the CDR3 is TGCGCCAGCAGCTCCCTTCCGGGACAGGTAATCGCTGAAGCTTTCTTT. Its protein product is CASSSLPGQVIAEAFF. The variable domain in full, with the rest retrieved from reference TRBV5-1 and TRBJ1-1, is KAGVTQTPRYLIKTRGQQVTLSCSPISGHRSVSWYQQTPGQGLQFLFEYFSETQRNKGNFPGRFSGRQFSNSRSEMNVSTLELGDSALYLCASSSLPGQVIAEAFFGQGTRLTVV.

This chain links TRBV5-5 with TRBJ2-2, with TRBD2 identical over 8 bases. From germline, CDR1 is SGHKS and CDR2 YYEKEE (reference sequence). CDR3 length: 16 amino acids. J was trimmed by 2 bases and V by 2 bases; bases with no gene match: 5. The CDR3 DNA follows: TGTGCCAGCAGCTTAACAAGCGGGAGCAACACCGGGGAGCTGTTTTTT. This sequence encodes CASSLTSGSNTGELFF.

The chain has TRBV19 and TRBJ1-1; weak D call: TRBD1 (6 bases). Trimming removed 8 bases at V and 2 bases at J, with 12 bases between. Looked up from germline, CDR1 is LNHDA and CDR2 is SQIVND (reference sequence). The CDR3 has 13 amino acids. CDR3 loop: CASALRGNTEAFF. In DNA form, the CDR3 reads TGTGCCAGTGCACTCAGGGGAAACACTGAAGCTTTCTTT.

The chain combines TRBV5-1 with TRBJ2-1; D remains unclear. The germline V and J ends were trimmed by 1 base and 8 bases, with 4 bases remaining between them. Germline CDR1 is SGHRS and CDR2 is YFSETQ. This CDR3 contains 11 residues. CDR3 bases: TGCGCCAGCAGCTTGACTTATGAGCAGTTCTTC. Translation gives CASSLTYEQFF.